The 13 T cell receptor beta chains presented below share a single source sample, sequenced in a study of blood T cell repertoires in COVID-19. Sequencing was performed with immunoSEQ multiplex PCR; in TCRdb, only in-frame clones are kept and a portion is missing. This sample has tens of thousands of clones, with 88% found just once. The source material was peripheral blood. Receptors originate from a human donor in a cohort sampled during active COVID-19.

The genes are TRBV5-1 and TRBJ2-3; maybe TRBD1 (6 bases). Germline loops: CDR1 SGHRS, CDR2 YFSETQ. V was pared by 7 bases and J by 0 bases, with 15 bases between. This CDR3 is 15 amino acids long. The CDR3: CASQTGSWSTDTQYF. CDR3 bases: TGCGCCAGCCAAACAGGGTCATGGAGCACAGATACGCAGTATTTT.

This CDR3 is CASGLVSGGHTGELFF. The DNA for the CDR3 is TGTGCTAGTGGTTTGGTATCGGGAGGGCACACCGGGGAGCTGTTTTTT. The gene calls are TRBV12-5 and TRBJ2-2; the match to TRBD2 covers 8 bases. There are 16 residues in the CDR3. Trimming took 0 bases from V and 3 from J; bases not matched to a gene: 3. Per germline, CDR1 LGHNT and CDR2 FRNRAP. The full variable domain, rest sourced from reference TRBV12-5 and TRBJ2-2, is DARVTQTPRHKVTEMGQEVTMRCQPILGHNTVFWYRQTMMQGLELLAYFRNRAPLDDSGMPKDRFSAEMPDATLATLKIQPSEPRDSAVYFCASGLVSGGHTGELFFGEGSRLTVL.

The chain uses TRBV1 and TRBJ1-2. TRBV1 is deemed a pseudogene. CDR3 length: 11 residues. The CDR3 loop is CTSRIREGYTF. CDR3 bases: TGCACCAGCAGGATTAGAGAAGGCTACACCTTC.

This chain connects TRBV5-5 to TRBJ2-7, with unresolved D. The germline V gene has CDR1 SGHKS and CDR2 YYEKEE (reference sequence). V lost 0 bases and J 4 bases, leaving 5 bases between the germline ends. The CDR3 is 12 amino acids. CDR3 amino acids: CASSLVGYEQYF. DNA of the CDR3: TGTGCCAGCAGCTTGGTCGGGTACGAGCAGTACTTC.

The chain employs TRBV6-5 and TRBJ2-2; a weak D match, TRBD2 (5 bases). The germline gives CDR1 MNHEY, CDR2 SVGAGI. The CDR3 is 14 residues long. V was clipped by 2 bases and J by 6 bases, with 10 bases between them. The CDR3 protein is CASSYLQAAGELFF. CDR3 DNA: TGTGCCAGCAGTTACCTGCAAGCGGCCGGGGAGCTGTTTTTT.

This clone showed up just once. The CDR3 DNA is TGCGCCAGCAGCTTGGTGCCAGGGGTTGAAGCTTTCTTT. This encodes CASSLVPGVEAFF. The chain uses TRBV5-1 and TRBJ1-1; possible D gene TRBD1, 6 bases. Trimming left V 0 bases short and J 7 bases short, with 10 bases between. Germline loops: CDR1 SGHRS, CDR2 YFSETQ. CDR3 length: 13 amino acids. The full variable domain, completed using reference TRBV5-1 and TRBJ1-1, is KAGVTQTPRYLIKTRGQQVTLSCSPISGHRSVSWYQQTPGQGLQFLFEYFSETQRNKGNFPGRFSGRQFSNSRSEMNVSTLELGDSALYLCASSLVPGVEAFFGQGTRLTVV.

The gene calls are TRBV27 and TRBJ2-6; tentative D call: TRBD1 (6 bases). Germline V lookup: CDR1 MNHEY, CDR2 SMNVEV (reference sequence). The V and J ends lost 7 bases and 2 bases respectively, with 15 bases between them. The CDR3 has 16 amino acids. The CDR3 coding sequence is TGTGCCAGCACCCCTCTCTCAGGGGCTGGGGCCAACGTCCTGACTTTC. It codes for CASTPLSGAGANVLTF.

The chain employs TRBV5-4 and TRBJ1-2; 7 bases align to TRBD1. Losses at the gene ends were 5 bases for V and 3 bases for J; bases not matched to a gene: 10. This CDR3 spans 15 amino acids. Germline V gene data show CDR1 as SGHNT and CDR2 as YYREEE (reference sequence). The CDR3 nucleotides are TGTGCCAGCAGATTCCCTTTTGGACAGGACTATGGCTACACCTTC. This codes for CASRFPFGQDYGYTF.

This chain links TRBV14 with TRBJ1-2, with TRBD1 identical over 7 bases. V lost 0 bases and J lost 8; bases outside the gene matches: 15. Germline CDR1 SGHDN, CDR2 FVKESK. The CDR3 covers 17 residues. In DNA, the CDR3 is TGTGCCAGCAGCCAAGAACCTGCCTCGGACAGGAGAGAGGGCTACACCTTC. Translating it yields CASSQEPASDRREGYTF.

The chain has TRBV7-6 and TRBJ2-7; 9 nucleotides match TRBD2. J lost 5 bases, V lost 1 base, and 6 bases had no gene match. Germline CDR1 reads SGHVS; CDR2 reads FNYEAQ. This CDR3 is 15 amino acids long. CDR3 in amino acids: CASSLVSGSIHEQYF. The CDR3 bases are TGTGCCAGCAGCTTAGTTAGCGGGAGTATCCACGAGCAGTACTTC.

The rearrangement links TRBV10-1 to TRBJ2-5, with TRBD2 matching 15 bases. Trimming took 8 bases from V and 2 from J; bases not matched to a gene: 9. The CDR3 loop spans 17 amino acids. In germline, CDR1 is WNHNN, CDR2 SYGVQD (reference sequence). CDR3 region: CASQAGTSGGQQETQYF. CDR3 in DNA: TGCGCCAGCCAGGCCGGGACTAGCGGGGGGCAACAAGAGACCCAGTACTTC.

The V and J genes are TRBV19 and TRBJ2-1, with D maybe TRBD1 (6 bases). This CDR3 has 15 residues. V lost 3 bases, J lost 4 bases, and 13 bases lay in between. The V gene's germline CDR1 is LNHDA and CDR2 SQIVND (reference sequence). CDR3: CASSIKAGAYNEQFF. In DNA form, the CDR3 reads TGTGCCAGTAGTATTAAGGCAGGGGCGTACAATGAGCAGTTCTTC. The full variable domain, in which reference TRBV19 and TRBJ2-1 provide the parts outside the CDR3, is DGGITQSPKYLFRKEGQNVTLSCEQNLNHDAMYWYRQDPGQGLRLIYYSQIVNDFQKGDIAEGYSVSREKKESFPLTVTSAQKNPTAFYLCASSIKAGAYNEQFFGPGTRLTVL.

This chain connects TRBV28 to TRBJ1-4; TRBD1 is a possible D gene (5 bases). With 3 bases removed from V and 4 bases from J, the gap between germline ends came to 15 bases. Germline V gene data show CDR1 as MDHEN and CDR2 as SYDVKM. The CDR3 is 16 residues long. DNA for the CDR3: TGTGCCAGCAGTTTGGGGCAACCGCCAGATAATGAAAAACTGTTTTTT. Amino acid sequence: CASSLGQPPDNEKLFF.